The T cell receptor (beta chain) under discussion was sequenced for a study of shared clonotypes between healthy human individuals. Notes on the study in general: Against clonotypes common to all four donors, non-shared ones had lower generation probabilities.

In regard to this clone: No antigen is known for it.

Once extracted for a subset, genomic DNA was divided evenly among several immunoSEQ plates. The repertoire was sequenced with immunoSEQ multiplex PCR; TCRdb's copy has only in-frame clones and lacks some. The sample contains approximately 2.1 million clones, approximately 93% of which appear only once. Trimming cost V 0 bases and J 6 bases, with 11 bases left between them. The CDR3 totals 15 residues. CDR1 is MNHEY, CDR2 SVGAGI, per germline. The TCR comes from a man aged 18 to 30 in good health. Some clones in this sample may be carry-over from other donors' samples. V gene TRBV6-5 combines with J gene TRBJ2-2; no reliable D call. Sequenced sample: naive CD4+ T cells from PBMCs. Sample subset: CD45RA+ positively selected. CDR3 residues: CASSYSTPVPGELFF. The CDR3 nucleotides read TGTGCCAGCAGTTACTCGACTCCAGTTCCCGGGGAGCTGTTTTTT.